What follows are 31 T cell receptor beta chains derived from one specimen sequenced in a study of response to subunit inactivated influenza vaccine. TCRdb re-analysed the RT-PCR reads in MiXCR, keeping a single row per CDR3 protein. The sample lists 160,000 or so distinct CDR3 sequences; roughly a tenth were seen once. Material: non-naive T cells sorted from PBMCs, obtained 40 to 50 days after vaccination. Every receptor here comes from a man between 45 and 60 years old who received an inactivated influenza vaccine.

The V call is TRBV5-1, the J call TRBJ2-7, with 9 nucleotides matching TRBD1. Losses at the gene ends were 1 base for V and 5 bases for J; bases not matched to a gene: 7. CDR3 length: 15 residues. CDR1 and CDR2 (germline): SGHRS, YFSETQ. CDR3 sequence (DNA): TGCGCCAGCAGCTTGCAGGGACAGGGACCTGACGAGCAGTACTTC. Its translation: CASSLQGQGPDEQYF.

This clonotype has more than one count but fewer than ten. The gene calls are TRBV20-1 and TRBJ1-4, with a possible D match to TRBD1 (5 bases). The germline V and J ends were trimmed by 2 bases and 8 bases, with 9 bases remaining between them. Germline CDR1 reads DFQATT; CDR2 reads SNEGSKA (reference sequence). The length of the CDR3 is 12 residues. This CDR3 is CSARRGREKLFF. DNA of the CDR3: TGCAGTGCTAGACGGGGCAGGGAAAAACTGTTTTTT.

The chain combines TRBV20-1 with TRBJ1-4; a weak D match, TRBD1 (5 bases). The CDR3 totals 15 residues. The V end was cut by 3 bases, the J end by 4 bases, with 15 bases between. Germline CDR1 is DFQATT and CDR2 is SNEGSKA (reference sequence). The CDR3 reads CSARRTGTGNEKLFF. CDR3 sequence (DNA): TGCAGTGCTAGGCGAACCGGGACTGGTAATGAAAAACTGTTTTTT.

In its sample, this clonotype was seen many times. CDR3 protein: CASSQEWGETQYF. The CDR3, as DNA: TGTGCCAGCAGCCAAGAGTGGGGAGAGACCCAGTACTTC. V and J are TRBV4-2 and TRBJ2-5, with D unresolved. The CDR3 has 13 residues. The germline gives CDR1 LGHNA, CDR2 YNFKEQ. V was pared by 0 bases and J by 4 bases, with 6 bases between.

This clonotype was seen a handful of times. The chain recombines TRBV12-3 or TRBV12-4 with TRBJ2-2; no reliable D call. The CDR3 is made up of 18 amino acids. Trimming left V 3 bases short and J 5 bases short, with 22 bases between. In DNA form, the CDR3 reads TGTGCCAGCAGTTTTGGGCAGTACGGTTCCAGTTTTACCGGGGAGCTGTTTTTT. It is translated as CASSFGQYGSSFTGELFF.

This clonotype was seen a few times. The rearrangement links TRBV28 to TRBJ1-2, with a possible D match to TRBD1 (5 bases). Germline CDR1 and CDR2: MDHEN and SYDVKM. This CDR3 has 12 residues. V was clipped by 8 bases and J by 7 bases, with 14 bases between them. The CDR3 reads CASGIRRVGYTF. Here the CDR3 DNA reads TGTGCCAGCGGTATCCGCAGGGTTGGCTACACCTTC.

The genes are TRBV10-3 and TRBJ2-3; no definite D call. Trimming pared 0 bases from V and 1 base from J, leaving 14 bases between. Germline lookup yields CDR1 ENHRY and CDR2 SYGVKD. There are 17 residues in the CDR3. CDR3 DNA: TGTGCCATCAGTGAGTCTTCGTCGGGCTGGGGCACAGATACGCAGTATTTT. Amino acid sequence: CAISESSSGWGTDTQYF.

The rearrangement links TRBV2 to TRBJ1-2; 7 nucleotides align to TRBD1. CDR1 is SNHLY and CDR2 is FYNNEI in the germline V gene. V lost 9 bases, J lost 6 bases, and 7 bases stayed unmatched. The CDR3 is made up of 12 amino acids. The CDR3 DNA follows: TGTGCCAGGAGACAGGGATTCGATGGCTACACCTTC. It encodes CARRQGFDGYTF.

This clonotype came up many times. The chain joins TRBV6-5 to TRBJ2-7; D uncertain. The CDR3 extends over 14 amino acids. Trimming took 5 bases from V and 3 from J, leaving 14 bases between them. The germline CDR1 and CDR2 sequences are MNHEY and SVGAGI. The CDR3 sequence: CASSTPSTGYEQYF. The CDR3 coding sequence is TGTGCCAGCAGTACCCCCTCCACTGGCTACGAGCAGTACTTC.

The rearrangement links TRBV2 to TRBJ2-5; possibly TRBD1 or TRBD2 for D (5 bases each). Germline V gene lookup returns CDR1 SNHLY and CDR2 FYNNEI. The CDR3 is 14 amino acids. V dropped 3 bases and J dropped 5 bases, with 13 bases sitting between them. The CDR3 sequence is CASSDSGPGETQYF. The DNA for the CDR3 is TGTGCCAGCAGTGATTCGGGACCGGGTGAGACCCAGTACTTC.

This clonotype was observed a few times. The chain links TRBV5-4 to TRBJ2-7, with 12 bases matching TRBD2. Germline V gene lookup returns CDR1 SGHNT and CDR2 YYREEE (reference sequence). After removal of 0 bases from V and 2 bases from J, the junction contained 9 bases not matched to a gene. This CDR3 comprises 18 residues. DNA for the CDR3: TGTGCCAGCAGCTTGGAATTTGGGACTAGCGGGTGTACCTACGAGCAGTACTTC. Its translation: CASSLEFGTSGCTYEQYF.

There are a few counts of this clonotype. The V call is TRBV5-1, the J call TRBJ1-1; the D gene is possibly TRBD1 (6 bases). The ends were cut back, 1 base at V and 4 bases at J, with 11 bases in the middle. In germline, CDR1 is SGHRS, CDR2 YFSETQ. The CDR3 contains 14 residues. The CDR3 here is CASSLTGPTTEAFF. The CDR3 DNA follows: TGCGCCAGCAGCTTGACAGGGCCGACCACTGAAGCTTTCTTT.

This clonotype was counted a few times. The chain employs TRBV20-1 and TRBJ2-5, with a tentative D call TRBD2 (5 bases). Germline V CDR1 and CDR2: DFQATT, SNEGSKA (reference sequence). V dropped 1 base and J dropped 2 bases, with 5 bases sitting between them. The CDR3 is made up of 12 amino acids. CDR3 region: CSARAGQETQYF. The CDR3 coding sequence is TGCAGTGCTAGAGCGGGACAAGAGACCCAGTACTTC.

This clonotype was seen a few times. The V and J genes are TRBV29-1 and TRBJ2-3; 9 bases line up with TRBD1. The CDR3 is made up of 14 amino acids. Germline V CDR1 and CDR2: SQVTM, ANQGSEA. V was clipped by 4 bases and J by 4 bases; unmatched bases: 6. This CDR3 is CSVVRDRASDTQYF. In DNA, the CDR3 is TGCAGCGTTGTCAGGGACAGGGCTTCAGATACGCAGTATTTT.

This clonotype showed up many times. The CDR3 nucleotides read TGTGCCAGCAGCCACGGACAGGGAGTGGGGGAGCAGTACTTC. Protein: CASSHGQGVGEQYF. V gene TRBV7-8 combines with J gene TRBJ2-7, with 8 nucleotides matching TRBD1. CDR1 SGHVS and CDR2 FQNEAQ come from the germline V gene. This CDR3 is 14 amino acids long. Trimming removed 5 bases from V and 7 bases from J; junction bases left unmatched: 10.

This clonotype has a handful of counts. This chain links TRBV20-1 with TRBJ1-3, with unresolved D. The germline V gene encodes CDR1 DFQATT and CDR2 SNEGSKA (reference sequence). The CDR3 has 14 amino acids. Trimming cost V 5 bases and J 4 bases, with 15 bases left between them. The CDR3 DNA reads TGCAGTGCTCAGGATGTCCGAGACGGAAACACCATATATTTT. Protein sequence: CSAQDVRDGNTIYF.

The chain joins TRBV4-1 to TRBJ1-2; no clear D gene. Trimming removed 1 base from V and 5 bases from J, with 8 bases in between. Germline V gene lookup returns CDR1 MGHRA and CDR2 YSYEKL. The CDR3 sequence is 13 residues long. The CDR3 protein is CASSQVGRYGYTF. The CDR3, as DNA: TGCGCCAGCAGCCAAGTTGGGCGGTATGGCTACACCTTC.

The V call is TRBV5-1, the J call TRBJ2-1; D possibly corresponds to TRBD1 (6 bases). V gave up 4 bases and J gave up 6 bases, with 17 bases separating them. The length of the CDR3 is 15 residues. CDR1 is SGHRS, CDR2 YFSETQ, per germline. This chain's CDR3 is CASSLAQGKGNEQFF. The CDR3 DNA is TGCGCCAGCAGCCTTGCCCAGGGGAAGGGCAATGAGCAGTTCTTC.

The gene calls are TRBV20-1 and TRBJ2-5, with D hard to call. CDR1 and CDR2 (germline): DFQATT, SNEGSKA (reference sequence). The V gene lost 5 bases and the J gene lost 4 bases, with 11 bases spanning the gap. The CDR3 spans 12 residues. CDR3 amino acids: CSAPPPGETQYF. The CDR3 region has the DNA TGCAGTGCTCCCCCGCCGGGAGAGACCCAGTACTTC.

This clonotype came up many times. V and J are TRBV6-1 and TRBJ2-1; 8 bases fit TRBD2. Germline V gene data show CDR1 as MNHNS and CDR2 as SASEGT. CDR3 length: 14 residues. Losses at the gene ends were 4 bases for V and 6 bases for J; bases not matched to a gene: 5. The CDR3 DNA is TGTGCCAGCAGTGCGACTAGCGTCCCCAATGAGCAGTTCTTC. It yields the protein CASSATSVPNEQFF.

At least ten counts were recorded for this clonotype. Here the CDR3 DNA reads TGTGCCAGCAGCAGCTCGGGACAGCATAATTCACCCCTCCACTTT. It yields the protein CASSSSGQHNSPLHF. The chain combines TRBV7-2 with TRBJ1-6; 7 positions match TRBD1. The J segment lost 5 bases and the V segment lost 5 bases, leaving 6 bases of the junction unmatched. The germline CDR1 and CDR2 sequences are SGHTA and FQGNSA. The CDR3 is 15 amino acids. The variable domain in full, completed from reference TRBV7-2 and TRBJ1-6, reads GAGVSQSPSNKVTEKGKDVELRCDPISGHTALYWYRQSLGQGLEFLIYFQGNSAPDKSGLPSDRFSAERTGGSVSTLTIQRTQQEDSAVYLCASSSSGQHNSPLHFGNGTRLTVT.

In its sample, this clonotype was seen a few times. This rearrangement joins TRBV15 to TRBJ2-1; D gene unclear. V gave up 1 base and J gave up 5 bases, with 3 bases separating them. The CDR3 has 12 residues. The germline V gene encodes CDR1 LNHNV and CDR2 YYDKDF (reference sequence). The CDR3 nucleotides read TGTGCCACCAGCAGAGTCCACAATGAGCAGTTCTTC. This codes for CATSRVHNEQFF.

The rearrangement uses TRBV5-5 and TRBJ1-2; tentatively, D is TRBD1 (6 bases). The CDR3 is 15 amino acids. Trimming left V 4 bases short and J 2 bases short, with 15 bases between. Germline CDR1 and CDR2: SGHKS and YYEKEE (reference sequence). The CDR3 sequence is CASSPDGQKNYGYTF. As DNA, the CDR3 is TGTGCCAGCAGCCCCGACGGACAGAAGAACTATGGCTACACCTTC.

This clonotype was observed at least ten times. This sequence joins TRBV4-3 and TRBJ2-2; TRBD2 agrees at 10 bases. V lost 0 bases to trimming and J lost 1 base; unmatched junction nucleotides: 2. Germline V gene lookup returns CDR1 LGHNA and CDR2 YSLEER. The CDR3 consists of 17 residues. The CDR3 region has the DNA TGCGCCAGCAGCCAAGATGCTAGCGGGGGGAACACCGGGGAGCTGTTTTTT. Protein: CASSQDASGGNTGELFF.

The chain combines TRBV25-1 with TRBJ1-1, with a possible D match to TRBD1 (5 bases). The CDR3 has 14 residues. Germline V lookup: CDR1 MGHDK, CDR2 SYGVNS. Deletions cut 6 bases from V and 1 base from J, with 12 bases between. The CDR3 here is CASSQARGNTEAFF. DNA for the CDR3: TGTGCCAGCAGCCAGGCAAGGGGGAACACTGAAGCTTTCTTT.

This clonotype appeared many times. The CDR3: CSAPTLTQETQYF. The CDR3 DNA sequence: TGCAGTGCTCCGACACTTACTCAGGAGACCCAGTACTTC. The chain has TRBV20-1 and TRBJ2-5; D is unclear. Germline V gene lookup returns CDR1 DFQATT and CDR2 SNEGSKA (reference sequence). V was pared by 5 bases and J by 5 bases, with 15 bases between. This CDR3 has 13 residues.

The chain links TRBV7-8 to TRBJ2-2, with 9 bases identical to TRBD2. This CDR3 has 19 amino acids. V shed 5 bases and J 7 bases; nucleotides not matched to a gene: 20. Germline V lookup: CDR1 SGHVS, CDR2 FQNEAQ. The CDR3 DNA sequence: TGTGCCAGCAGCCTAACTTTGATTTCTAGCGGGGCGGGTGGCGGGGAGCTGTTTTTT. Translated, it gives CASSLTLISSGAGGGELFF.

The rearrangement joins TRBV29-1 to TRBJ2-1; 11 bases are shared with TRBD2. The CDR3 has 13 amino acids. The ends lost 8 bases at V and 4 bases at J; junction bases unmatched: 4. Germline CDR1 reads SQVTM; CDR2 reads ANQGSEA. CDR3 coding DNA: TGCAGCACCGGGACTAGCGGTTACAATGAGCAGTTCTTC. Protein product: CSTGTSGYNEQFF.

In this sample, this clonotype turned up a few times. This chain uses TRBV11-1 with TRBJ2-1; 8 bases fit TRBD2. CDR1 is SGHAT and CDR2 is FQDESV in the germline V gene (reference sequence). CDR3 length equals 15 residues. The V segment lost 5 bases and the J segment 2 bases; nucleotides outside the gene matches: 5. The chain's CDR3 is CASSASTSAYNEQFF. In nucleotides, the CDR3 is TGTGCCAGCAGCGCCTCGACTAGCGCCTACAATGAGCAGTTCTTC.

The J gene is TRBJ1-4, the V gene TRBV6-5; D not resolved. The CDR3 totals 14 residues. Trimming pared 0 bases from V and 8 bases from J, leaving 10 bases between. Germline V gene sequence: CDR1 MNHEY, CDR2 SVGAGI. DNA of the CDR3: TGTGCCAGCAGTTACTCCCGATCGGGCGAAAAACTGTTTTTT. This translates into CASSYSRSGEKLFF.

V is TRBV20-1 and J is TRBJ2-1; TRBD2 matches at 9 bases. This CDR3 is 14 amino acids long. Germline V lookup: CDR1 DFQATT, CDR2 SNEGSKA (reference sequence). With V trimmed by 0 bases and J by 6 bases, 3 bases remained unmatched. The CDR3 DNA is TGCAGTGCTAGAGAGGGGACTAGCCCCAATGAGCAGTTCTTC. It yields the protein CSAREGTSPNEQFF.